This entry is about one T cell receptor beta chain. Its target is not known. The CDR3 consists of 13 residues. Per the germline V gene, CDR1 is SGHDN and CDR2 is FVKESK. V gave up 2 bases and J gave up 7 bases, with 11 bases separating them. This specimen comes from a study of beta chain features in type 1 diabetes. As every portion of the isolated RNA was reverse transcribed, the sequencing read expressed TCRB transcripts. Assay: immunoSEQ multiplex PCR; the TCRdb copy retains only in-frame clones and omits some. The table lists around 280,000 clones, 15% of them singletons. Study observations and caveats: When Type 1 diabetes patients were examined, their TCRB CDR3s proved moderately but significantly shorter in all four CD4+ subsets. PCR could preferentially amplify shorter templates, alike in patients and controls. Whether TCRB rearrangement is influenced by HLA type was left unresolved in this analysis.

Sequences were obtained from naive CD4+ T cells from blood. The chain joins TRBV14 to TRBJ1-2; TRBD1 is a possible D gene (6 bases). The source is a man aged 18 to 35 with type 1 diabetes. The CDR3 region has the DNA TGTGCCAGCAGCCAAACACAGGGTAGTGGCTACACCTTC. This gives the protein CASSQTQGSGYTF.